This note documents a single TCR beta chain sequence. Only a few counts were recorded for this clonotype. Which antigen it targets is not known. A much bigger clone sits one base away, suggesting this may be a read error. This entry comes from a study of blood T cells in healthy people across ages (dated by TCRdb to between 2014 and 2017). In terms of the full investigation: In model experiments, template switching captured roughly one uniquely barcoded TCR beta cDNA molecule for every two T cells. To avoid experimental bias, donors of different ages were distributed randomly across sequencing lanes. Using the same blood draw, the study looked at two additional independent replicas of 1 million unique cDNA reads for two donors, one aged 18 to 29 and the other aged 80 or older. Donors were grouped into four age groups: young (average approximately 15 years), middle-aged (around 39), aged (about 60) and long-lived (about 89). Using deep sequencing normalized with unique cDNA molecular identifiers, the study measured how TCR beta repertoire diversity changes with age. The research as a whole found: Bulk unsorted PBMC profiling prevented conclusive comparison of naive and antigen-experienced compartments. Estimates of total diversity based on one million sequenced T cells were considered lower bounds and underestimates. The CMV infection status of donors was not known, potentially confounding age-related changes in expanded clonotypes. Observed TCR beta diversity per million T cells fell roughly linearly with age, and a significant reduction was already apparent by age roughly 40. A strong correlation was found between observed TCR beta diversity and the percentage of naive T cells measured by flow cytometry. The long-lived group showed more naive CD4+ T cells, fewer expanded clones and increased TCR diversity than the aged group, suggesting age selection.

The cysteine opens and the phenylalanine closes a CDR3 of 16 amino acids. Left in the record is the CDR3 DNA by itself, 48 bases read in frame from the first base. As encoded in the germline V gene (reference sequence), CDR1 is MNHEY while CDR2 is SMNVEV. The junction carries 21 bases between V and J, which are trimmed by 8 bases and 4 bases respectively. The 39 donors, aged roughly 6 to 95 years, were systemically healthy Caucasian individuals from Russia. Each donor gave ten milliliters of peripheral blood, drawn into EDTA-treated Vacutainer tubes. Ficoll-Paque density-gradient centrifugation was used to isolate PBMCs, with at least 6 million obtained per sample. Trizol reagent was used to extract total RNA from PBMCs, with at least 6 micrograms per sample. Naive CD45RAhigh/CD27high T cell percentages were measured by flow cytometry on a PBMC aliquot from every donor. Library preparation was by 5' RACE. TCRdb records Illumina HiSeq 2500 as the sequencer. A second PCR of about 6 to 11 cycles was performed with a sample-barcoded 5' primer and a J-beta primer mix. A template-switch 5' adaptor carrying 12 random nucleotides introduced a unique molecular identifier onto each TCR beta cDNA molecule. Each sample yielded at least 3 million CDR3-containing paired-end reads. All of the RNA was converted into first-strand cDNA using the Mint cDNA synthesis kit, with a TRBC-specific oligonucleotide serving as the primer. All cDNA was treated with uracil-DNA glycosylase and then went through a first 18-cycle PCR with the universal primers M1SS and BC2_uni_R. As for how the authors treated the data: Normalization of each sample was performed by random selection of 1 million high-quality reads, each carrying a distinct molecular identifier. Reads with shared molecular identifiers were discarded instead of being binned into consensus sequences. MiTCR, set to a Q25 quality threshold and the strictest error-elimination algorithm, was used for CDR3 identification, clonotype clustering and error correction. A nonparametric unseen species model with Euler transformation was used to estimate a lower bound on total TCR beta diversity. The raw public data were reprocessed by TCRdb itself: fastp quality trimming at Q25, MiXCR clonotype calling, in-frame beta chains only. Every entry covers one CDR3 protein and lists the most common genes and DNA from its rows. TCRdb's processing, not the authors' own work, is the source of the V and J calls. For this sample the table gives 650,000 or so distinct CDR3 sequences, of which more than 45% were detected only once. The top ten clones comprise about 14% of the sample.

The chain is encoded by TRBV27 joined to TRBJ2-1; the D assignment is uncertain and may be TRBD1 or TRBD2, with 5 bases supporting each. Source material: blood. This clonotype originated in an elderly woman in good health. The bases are TGTGCCAGCCGCACAGGTGTCGGACGGAGGTACAATGAGCAGTTCTTC. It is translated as CASRTGVGRRYNEQFF.